The sequence of this T cell receptor (beta chain) was determined in a study of molecular identifiers for immune sequencing clone quantification (dated by TCRdb to 2016 to 2018). Regarding the study in general: In a replicate experiment, RNA from roughly 21,000 or 96,000 naive CD8 T cells was split into five aliquots, four of which were sequenced. This methods study benchmarked molecular-identifier clustering-based TCR repertoire sequencing (MIDCIRS) and TCR RNA copy counting, using CD8 T cells to do so.

Libraries of naive CD8 T cells were generated from about 19,000 to 1,100,000 sorted cells, with 10%, 30% or 50% of the purified RNA used. Naive CD8 T cells, defined as CD8+CD4-CCR7+CD45RA+, were FACS-sorted into RLT Plus buffer on a BD FACSAria II. Detection sensitivity was tested by spiking Jurkat RNA equal to about 10 TCR copies' worth into samples containing 20,000-1,000,000 naive CD8 T cells. Enrichment of CD8 T cells was performed with RosetteSep CD8+ T Cell Enrichment Cocktail and Ficoll-Paque, after which ACK red cell lysis was carried out. The library was obtained by PCR. Sequencing took place on an Illumina HiSeq 4000. Bulk TCR libraries were generated as previously described, with the TCR primers listed in Table S5 used. The Qiagen AllPrep DNA/RNA kit was used to purify total RNA. Before analysis, reads from multiple sequencing runs of one library were combined. On the study's bioinformatics: Only reads with exact TCR constant sequence were kept, trimmed to 150 nt, and grouped by their 12-nt molecular barcodes. Reads inside each barcode group were sub-clustered using a 15% Levenshtein threshold, and a quality-weighted consensus sequence was constructed for each RNA molecule. Non-functional sequences were filtered out, along with any lower-count sequence sitting one edit away from another sequence. Barcode sub-clusters with fewer than 20% of the maximum read count were removed, based on fitting two negative binomial distributions. Using fastp at Q25 and MiXCR, TCRdb reprocessed the public reads and kept productive beta chains. Rows are combined by CDR3 protein, so each entry shows the most common genes and DNA. The V and J calls follow TCRdb's processing rather than the paper's. This sample comprises about 640,000 distinct CDR3 sequences, just under 20% of them detected only once. The top ten hold 0.85% to 0.9% of the sample.

Trimming accounts for 2 bases at V and 6 bases at J, while the number of junction bases matched to no gene is 5. As encoded in the germline V gene (reference sequence), CDR1 is MNHEY while CDR2 is SMNVEV. Reading from cysteine to phenylalanine, the CDR3 counts 14 amino acids. Only the CDR3 DNA is retained, 42 bases long and in frame from the first base. This clonotype showed up many times. What antigen it recognizes has not been identified. Base qualities are not provided; no much larger clone lies one nucleotide away. Overall study outcomes, separate from this receptor: Clones above 20 RNA copies held over 99% of molecules in CMV-specific effector cells but under 1% in naive cells. A single cell's worth of spiked-in Jurkat TCR RNA was reported detectable even among under 1.3 million naive CD8 T cells. Modeling gave about three recovered TCR RNA copies per cell versus around 9.9 by digital PCR, implying roughly 28% capture efficiency. Without barcode sub-clustering, chimeric consensus sequences inflated TCR diversity; chimeras reached as high as 47%. Highly expanded clone sizes could be underestimated if identical TCR molecules share a barcode. Naive libraries contained spiked-in Jurkat TCR RNA (approximately 10 copies' worth), which is not part of the donor repertoire.

The sequence is built from TRBV27 and TRBJ1-2; 8 bases in the middle match TRBD1. The sample taken for sequencing was naive CD8+ T cells from blood, with Jurkat cell RNA spiked in. In the paper's terms, the cell subset or site label means: FACS-sorted CD8+CD4-CCR7+CD45RA+ naive T cells. The clonotype was recovered from a human donor in good health. Some libraries in this study had Jurkat cell RNA spiked in. The CDR3 loop reads CASSLQGAPNGYTF. The DNA reads TGTGCCAGCAGTTTACAGGGGGCGCCGAATGGCTACACCTTC.